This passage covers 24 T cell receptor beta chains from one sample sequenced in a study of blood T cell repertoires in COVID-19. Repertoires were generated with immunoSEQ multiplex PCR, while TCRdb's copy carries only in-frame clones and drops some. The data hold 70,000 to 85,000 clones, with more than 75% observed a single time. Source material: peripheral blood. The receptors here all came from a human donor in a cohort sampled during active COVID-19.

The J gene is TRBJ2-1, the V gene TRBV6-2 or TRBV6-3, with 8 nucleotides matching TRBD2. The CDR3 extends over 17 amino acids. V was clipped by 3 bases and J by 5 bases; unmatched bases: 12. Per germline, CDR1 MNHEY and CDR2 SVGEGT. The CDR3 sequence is CASSYEAGTSIHNEQFF. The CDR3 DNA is TGTGCCAGCAGTTATGAAGCCGGGACTAGTATCCACAATGAGCAGTTCTTC.

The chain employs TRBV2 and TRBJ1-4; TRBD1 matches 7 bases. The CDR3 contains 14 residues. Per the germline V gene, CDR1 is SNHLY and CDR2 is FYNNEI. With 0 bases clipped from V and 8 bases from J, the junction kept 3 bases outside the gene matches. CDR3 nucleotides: TGTGCCAGCAGTGAAGCAGGGGGCTGGGAAAAACTGTTTTTT. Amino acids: CASSEAGGWEKLFF. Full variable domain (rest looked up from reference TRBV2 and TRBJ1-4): EPEVTQTPSHQVTQMGQEVILRCVPISNHLYFYWYRQILGQKVEFLVSFYNNEISEKSEIFDDQFSVERPDGSNFTLKIRSTKLEDSAMYFCASSEAGGWEKLFFGSGTQLSVL.

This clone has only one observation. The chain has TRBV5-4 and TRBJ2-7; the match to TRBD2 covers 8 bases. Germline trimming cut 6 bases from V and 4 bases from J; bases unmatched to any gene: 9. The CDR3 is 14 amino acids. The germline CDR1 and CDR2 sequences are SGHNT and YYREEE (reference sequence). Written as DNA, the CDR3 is TGTGCCAGCACCGACCAGAGCGGGAGTTACGAGCAGTACTTC. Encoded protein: CASTDQSGSYEQYF.

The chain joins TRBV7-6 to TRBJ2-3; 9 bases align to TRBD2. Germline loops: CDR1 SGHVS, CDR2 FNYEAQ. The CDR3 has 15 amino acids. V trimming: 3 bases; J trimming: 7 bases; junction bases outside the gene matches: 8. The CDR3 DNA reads TGTGCCAGCAGCTTGGAAGCGGGAGGTATATATACGCAGTATTTT. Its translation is CASSLEAGGIYTQYF.

The CDR3 is CASSLRLAGIETQYF. The CDR3, as DNA: TGTGCCAGCAGCCTCCGACTAGCGGGAATTGAGACCCAGTACTTC. This chain links TRBV7-3 with TRBJ2-5; 11 bases line up with TRBD2. The CDR3 consists of 15 residues. Germline V gene sequence: CDR1 SGHTA, CDR2 FQGTGA. J lost 5 bases, V lost 5 bases, and 7 bases had no gene match.

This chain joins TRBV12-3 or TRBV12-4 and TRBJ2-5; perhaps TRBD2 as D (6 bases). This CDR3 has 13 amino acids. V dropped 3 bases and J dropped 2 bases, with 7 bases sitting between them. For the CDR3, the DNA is TGTGCCAGCAGTTTTGCGGGGCAAGAGACCCAGTACTTC. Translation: CASSFAGQETQYF.

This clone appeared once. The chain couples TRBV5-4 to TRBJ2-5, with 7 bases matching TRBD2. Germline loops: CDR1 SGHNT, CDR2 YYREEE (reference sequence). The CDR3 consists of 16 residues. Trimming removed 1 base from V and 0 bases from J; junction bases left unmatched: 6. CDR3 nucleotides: TGTGCCAGCAGCTTGAAATCAGGGAGGGACCAAGAGACCCAGTACTTC. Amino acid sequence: CASSLKSGRDQETQYF.

The CDR3 DNA follows: TGTGCCAGCAGATGGGGTACTAGCGGGAGTAATGAGCAGTTCTTC. Its protein product is CASRWGTSGSNEQFF. The gene calls are TRBV2 and TRBJ2-1; 11 bases align to TRBD2. The CDR3 spans 15 residues. Losses at the gene ends were 6 bases for V and 7 bases for J; bases not matched to a gene: 8. Germline CDR1 and CDR2: SNHLY and FYNNEI.

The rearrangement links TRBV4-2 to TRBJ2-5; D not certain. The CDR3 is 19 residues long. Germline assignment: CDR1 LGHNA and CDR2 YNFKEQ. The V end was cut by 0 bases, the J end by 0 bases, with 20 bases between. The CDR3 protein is CASSQEKKPGPTYQETQYF. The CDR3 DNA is TGTGCCAGCAGCCAAGAAAAGAAGCCGGGTCCCACGTACCAAGAGACCCAGTACTTC.

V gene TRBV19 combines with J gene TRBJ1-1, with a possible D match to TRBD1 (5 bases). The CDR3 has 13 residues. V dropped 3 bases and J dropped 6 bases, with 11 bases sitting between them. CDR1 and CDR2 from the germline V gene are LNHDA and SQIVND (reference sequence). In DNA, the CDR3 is TGTGCCAGTAGTATCGGGGGTTCTGCTGAAGCTTTCTTT. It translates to CASSIGGSAEAFF.

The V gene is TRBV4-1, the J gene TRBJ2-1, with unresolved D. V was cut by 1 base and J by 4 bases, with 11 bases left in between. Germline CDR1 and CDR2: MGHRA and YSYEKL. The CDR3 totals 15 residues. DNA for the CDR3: TGCGCCAGCAGCCAAGGCAGGAACGAGTACAATGAGCAGTTCTTC. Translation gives CASSQGRNEYNEQFF.

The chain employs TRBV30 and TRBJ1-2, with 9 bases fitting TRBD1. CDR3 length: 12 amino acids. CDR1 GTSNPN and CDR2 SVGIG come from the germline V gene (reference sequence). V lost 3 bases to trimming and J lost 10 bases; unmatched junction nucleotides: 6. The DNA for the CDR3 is TGTGCCTGGAGCGGACAGGGGTGGGACTACACCTTC. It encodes CAWSGQGWDYTF.

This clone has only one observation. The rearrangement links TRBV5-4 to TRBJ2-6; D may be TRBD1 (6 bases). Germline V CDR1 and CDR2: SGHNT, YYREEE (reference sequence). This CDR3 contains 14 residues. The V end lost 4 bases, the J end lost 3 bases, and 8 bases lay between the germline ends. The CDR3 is CASSTGFGANVLTF. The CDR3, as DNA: TGTGCCAGCAGCACAGGGTTTGGGGCCAACGTCCTGACTTTC.

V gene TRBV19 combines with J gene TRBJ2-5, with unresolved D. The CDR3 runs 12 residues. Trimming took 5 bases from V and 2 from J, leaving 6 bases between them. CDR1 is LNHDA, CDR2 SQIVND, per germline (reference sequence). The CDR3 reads CASSPGQETQYF. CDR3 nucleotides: TGTGCCAGTAGTCCCGGGCAAGAGACCCAGTACTTC.

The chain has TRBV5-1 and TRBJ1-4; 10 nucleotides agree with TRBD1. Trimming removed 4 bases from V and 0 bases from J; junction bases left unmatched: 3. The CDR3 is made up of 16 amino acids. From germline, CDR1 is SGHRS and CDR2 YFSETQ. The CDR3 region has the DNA TGCGCCAGCAGCCTAGGGACAGGGGCAACTAATGAAAAACTGTTTTTT. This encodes CASSLGTGATNEKLFF. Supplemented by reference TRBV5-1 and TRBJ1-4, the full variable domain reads KAGVTQTPRYLIKTRGQQVTLSCSPISGHRSVSWYQQTPGQGLQFLFEYFSETQRNKGNFPGRFSGRQFSNSRSEMNVSTLELGDSALYLCASSLGTGATNEKLFFGSGTQLSVL.

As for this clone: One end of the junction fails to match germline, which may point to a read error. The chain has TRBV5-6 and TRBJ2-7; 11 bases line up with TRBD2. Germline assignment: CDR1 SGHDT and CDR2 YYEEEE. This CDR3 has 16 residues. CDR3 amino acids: CASSLEGLADSHEQYF. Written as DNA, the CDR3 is TGTGCCAGCAGCTTGGAGGGACTAGCGGACTCCCACGAGCAGTACTTC.

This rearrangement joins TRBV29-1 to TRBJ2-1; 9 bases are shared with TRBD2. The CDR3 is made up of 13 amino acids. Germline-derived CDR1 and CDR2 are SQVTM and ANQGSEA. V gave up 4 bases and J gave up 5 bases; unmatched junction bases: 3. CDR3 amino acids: CSVGTSADNEQFF. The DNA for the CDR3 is TGCAGCGTTGGGACTAGCGCCGACAATGAGCAGTTCTTC.

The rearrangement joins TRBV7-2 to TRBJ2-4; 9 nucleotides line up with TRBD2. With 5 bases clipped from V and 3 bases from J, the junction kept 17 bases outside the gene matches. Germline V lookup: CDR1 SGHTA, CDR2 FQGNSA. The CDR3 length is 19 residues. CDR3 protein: CASSHQREVVWYGKNIQYF. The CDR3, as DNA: TGTGCCAGCAGCCATCAGCGGGAGGTGGTATGGTACGGCAAAAACATTCAGTACTTC.

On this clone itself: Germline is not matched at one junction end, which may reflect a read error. As DNA, the CDR3 is TGTGCTAGCAGCCCGGGACTAGCGGGGGGGGGCACAGATACGCAGTATTTT. Translation: CASSPGLAGGGTDTQYF. The chain couples TRBV7-7 to TRBJ2-3; TRBD2 matches 16 bases. The germline CDR1 and CDR2 sequences are SSHAT and FNYEAQ (reference sequence). This CDR3 spans 17 amino acids.

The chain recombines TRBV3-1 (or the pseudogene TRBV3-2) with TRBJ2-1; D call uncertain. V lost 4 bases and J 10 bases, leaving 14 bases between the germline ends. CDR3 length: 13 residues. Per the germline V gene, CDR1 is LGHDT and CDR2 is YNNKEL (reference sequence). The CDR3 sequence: CASSPDWSREQFF. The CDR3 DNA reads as TGTGCCAGCAGCCCCGACTGGAGCCGGGAGCAGTTCTTC.

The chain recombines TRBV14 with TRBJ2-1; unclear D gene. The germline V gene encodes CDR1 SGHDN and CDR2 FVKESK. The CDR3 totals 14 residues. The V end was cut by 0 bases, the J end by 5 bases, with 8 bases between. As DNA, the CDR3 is TGTGCCAGCAGCCAAGATACGGTGAACAATGAGCAGTTCTTC. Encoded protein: CASSQDTVNNEQFF.

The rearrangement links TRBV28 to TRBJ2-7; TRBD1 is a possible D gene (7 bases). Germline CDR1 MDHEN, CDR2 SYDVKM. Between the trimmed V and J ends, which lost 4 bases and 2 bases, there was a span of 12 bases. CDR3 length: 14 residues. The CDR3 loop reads CASSSPGGTYEQYF. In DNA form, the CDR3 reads TGTGCCAGCAGTTCCCCAGGGGGGACCTACGAGCAGTACTTC.

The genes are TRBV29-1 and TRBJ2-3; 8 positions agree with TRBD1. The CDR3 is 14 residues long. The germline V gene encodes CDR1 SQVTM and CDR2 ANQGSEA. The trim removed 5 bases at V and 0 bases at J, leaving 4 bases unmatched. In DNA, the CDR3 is TGCAGCGTTTCCGGACAGGGAAGCACAGATACGCAGTATTTT. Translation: CSVSGQGSTDTQYF.

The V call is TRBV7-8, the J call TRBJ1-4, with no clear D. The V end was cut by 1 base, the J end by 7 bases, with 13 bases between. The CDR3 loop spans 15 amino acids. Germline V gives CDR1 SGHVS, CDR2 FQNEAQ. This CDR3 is CASSLGAASFEKLFF. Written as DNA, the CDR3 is TGTGCCAGCAGCTTAGGGGCAGCCAGCTTTGAAAAACTGTTTTTT.